Listed below are T cell receptor beta chains from one sample, sequenced in a study of CD8+CD57+ T cells in acquired aplastic anemia. TCRdb used MiXCR to reprocess the reads, holding one entry per CDR3 protein. Here the sample spans 310,000 or so distinct CDR3 sequences, approximately 57% being singletons. Source material: sorted CD4+, CD8+, or CD8+CD57+ T cells (not recorded which) from PBMCs. The receptors come from a human donor with aplastic anemia. CDR3s include the opening cysteine and the closing phenylalanine or tryptophan. The order of the fields is J gene, V gene, clone size, D gene, CDR3 protein, CDR3 DNA. The D gene is left open where the match is weak. Size values are once, few and many counts, or a class for expanded clones, and some rows have none.

>TRBJ1-6|TRBV7-6|many|.
CASSLMTNSPLHF
TGTGCCAGCAGCTTAATGACTAATTCACCCCTCCACTTT
>TRBJ1-1|TRBV12-3/TRBV12-4|many|.
CASRTDFEAFF
TGTGCCAGCAGGACAGACTTTGAAGCTTTCTTT
>TRBJ2-3|TRBV3-1|.|TRBD2
CASSQEGVSGSITDAQYF
TGTGCCAGCAGCCAAGAAGGGGTTAGCGGGAGTATAACAGATGCGCAGTATTTT
>TRBJ1-1|TRBV12-3/TRBV12-4|.|TRBD1
CASSGDRGNTEAFF
TGTGCCAGCAGTGGGGACAGGGGGAACACTGAAGCTTTCTTT
>TRBJ2-3|TRBV7-9|.|.
CASSLNTGSTDTQYF
TGTGCCAGCAGCTTAAATACGGGGAGCACAGATACGCAGTATTTT
>TRBJ1-2|TRBV7-9|.|.
CGGGSSQRYGYTF
TGTGGGGGAGGGAGTTCTCAACGCTATGGCTACACCTTC
>TRBJ1-1|TRBV15|.|.
CATSRPRGEEINTEAFF
TGTGCCACCAGCAGACCTAGGGGGGAGGAGATAAACACTGAAGCTTTCTTT
>TRBJ1-6|TRBV20-1|.|TRBD1
CSAKWQGADDSPLHF
TGCAGTGCTAAGTGGCAGGGGGCAGATGATTCACCCCTCCACTTT
>TRBJ1-2|TRBV5-1|.|.
CASSLDNSYGYTF
TGCGCCAGCAGCTTGGACAACTCCTATGGCTACACCTTC
>TRBJ2-7|TRBV10-3|many|TRBD2
CAISPGGVSYEQYF
TGTGCCATCAGCCCGGGGGGGGTCAGCTACGAGCAGTACTTC
>TRBJ1-5|TRBV5-1|few|.
CASSLTGYSNQPQHF
TGCGCCAGCAGCTTGACGGGATATAGCAATCAGCCCCAGCATTTT
>TRBJ1-2|TRBV5-6|.|TRBD1
CASSLPGQGGNYGYTF
TGTGCCAGCAGCTTACCGGGACAGGGCGGGAACTATGGCTACACCTTC
>TRBJ2-7|TRBV20-1|.|.
CSAIDRGPYEQYF
TGCAGTGCTATCGACAGAGGACCCTACGAGCAGTACTTC
>TRBJ2-3|TRBV11-3|many|TRBD2
CASSPGTSWRTDTQYF
TGTGCCAGCAGCCCCGGGACTAGTTGGCGGACAGATACGCAGTATTTT
>TRBJ1-5|TRBV12-3/TRBV12-4|.|.
CASTVWDQPQHF
TGTGCCAGCACGGTGTGGGATCAGCCCCAGCATTTT
>TRBJ1-1|TRBV11-2|.|TRBD1
CASSSDRGRTEAFF
TGTGCCAGCAGCTCCGACAGGGGGAGAACTGAAGCTTTCTTT
>TRBJ1-1|TRBV10-3|once|.
CAISPSVGYTEAFF
TGTGCCATCAGTCCTTCCGTGGGGTACACTGAAGCTTTCTTT
>TRBJ1-6|TRBV9|.|TRBD1
CASSTTDRESSPLHF
TGTGCCAGCAGCACAACAGACAGGGAATCATCACCCCTCCACTTT
>TRBJ2-1|TRBV7-2|.|.
CASSLGNSGNEQFF
TGTGCCAGCAGCTTAGGTAATAGCGGCAATGAGCAGTTCTTC
>TRBJ2-7|TRBV5-1|.|TRBD2
CASSLGLAVDYEQYF
TGCGCCAGCAGCTTAGGACTAGCAGTCGATTACGAGCAGTACTTC
>TRBJ2-6|TRBV19|few|.
CASSMGSVSGANVLTF
TGTGCCAGTAGTATGGGCAGCGTCTCTGGGGCCAACGTCCTGACTTTC
>TRBJ2-5|TRBV11-3|.|.
CASSQDGPSLQETQYF
TGCGCCAGCAGCCAAGATGGGCCCTCCCTCCAAGAGACCCAGTACTTC
>TRBJ2-7|TRBV25-1|many|.
CASSETGRAYEQYF
TGTGCCAGCAGTGAGACAGGGAGGGCGTACGAGCAGTACTTC
>TRBJ2-3|TRBV20-1|few|.
CSARPRGGGTQYF
TGCAGTGCTAGACCAAGGGGCGGAGGTACGCAGTATTTT
>TRBJ1-4|TRBV7-9|many|.
CASSLGHDSEGEKLFF
TGTGCCAGCAGCTTAGGTCATGACTCAGAAGGTGAAAAACTGTTTTTT
>TRBJ2-1|TRBV5-1|.|.
CASTQVAASYNEQFF
TGCGCCAGCACCCAAGTGGCAGCCTCCTACAATGAGCAGTTCTTC
>TRBJ2-5|TRBV5-1|.|.
CASSYRQAIQETQYF
TGCGCCAGCAGCTACAGACAGGCTATACAAGAGACCCAGTACTTC
>TRBJ1-1|TRBV10-1|.|TRBD1
CASRSGGGKGNTEAFF
TGCGCCAGCAGGTCAGGGGGCGGGAAGGGGAACACTGAAGCTTTCTTT